The next 21 T cell receptor beta chains were all read from a single sample in a study of radiation and T cells in renal cell carcinoma. Documented time point: blood 2 weeks post-SBRT. Treatment here: 15 Gy SBRT to primary tumor, nephrectomy 4 weeks later. The repertoire was sequenced with immunoSEQ multiplex PCR; TCRdb's copy has only in-frame clones and lacks some. The sample has approximately 79,000 clones, 82% seen once. The sequences come from blood, collected from a patient whose treatment included radiotherapy and nephrectomy. These receptors all stem from a man aged 55 to 69 with renal cell carcinoma.

V usage is TRBV27 and J usage is TRBJ2-3; 8 bases fit TRBD2. The V gene's germline CDR1 is MNHEY and CDR2 SMNVEV (reference sequence). J was trimmed by 0 bases and V by 1 base; bases with no gene match: 21. This CDR3 has 22 residues. CDR3 coding DNA: TGTGCCAGCAGTTTATTTCCAATAGGCTCGGGGGGACTAGTTACGAGCACAGATACGCAGTATTTT. This sequence encodes CASSLFPIGSGGLVTSTDTQYF.

V gene TRBV28 combines with J gene TRBJ2-3; 10 bases align to TRBD2. CDR1 and CDR2 (germline): MDHEN, SYDVKM. V shed 6 bases and J 4 bases; nucleotides not matched to a gene: 10. CDR3 size: 16 residues. The CDR3 loop is CASSLGLADPPDTQYF. CDR3 DNA sequence: TGTGCCAGCAGCCTCGGACTAGCGGACCCCCCAGATACGCAGTATTTT.

The chain uses TRBV6-5 and TRBJ2-3; D may be TRBD1 or TRBD2 (5 bases each). The CDR3 totals 13 residues. V gave up 7 bases and J gave up 0 bases, with 8 bases separating them. Germline CDR1 reads MNHEY; CDR2 reads SVGAGI. The chain's CDR3 is CASKRGSTDTQYF. DNA for the CDR3: TGTGCCAGCAAGAGGGGAAGCACAGATACGCAGTATTTT.

The J gene is TRBJ2-1, the V gene TRBV7-2, with 7 bases lining up with TRBD2. Trimming cost V 5 bases and J 2 bases; bases outside gene matches: 9. The CDR3 has 16 residues. Germline V lookup: CDR1 SGHTA, CDR2 FQGNSA. CDR3 in amino acids: CASSPDPGTTYNEQFF. The DNA of the CDR3 is TGTGCCAGCAGCCCCGACCCCGGGACTACCTACAATGAGCAGTTCTTC.

This chain connects TRBV11-3 to TRBJ1-1, with D possibly matching TRBD1 (5 bases). The length of the CDR3 is 14 residues. Germline V gene lookup returns CDR1 SGHNT and CDR2 YENEEA. Trimming pared 1 base from V and 5 bases from J, leaving 11 bases between. The CDR3 DNA reads as TGTGCCAGCAGCTTAGTTGGGGGACGGACTGAAGCTTTCTTT. Translating it yields CASSLVGGRTEAFF.

The chain uses TRBV11-2 and TRBJ2-7; the D call may be TRBD1 or TRBD2 (5 bases each). Trimming shortened V by 5 bases and J by 3 bases, and 11 bases separated the two germline ends. The CDR3 totals 13 residues. Germline CDR1 is SGHAT and CDR2 is FQNNGV. The CDR3 DNA follows: TGTGCCAGCAGCCTCCGGGACGTCTACGAGCAGTACTTC. Residues: CASSLRDVYEQYF.

The chain uses TRBV16 and TRBJ2-7; TRBD1 matches at 7 bases. The CDR3 length is 14 residues. V lost 4 bases and J lost 1; bases outside the gene matches: 4. Germline values: CDR1 KGHSY, CDR2 FQNENV. The CDR3 sequence: CASSPRQGSYEQYF. CDR3 in DNA: TGTGCCAGCAGCCCCCGACAGGGTTCCTACGAGCAGTACTTC.

This chain joins TRBV18 and TRBJ1-1; D gene uncertain. V lost 2 bases, J lost 0 bases, and 4 bases lay in between. The CDR3 extends over 13 amino acids. Germline V CDR1 and CDR2: KGHSH, LQKENI. CDR3 amino acids: CASSPSMNTEAFF. The CDR3 DNA reads TGTGCCAGCTCACCATCGATGAACACTGAAGCTTTCTTT.

This clone turned up a few times. The rearrangement joins TRBV2 to TRBJ1-5; D uncertain. Trimming stripped 1 base from V and 4 bases from J, with 11 bases between. The CDR3 loop spans 15 amino acids. Germline V gene sequence: CDR1 SNHLY, CDR2 FYNNEI. DNA for the CDR3: TGTGCCAGCAGTGAAGTTCAGACACTTAATCAGCCCCAGCATTTT. Its translation is CASSEVQTLNQPQHF.

The chain combines TRBV5-1 with TRBJ2-3, with D tentatively TRBD1 (6 bases). The germline CDR1 and CDR2 sequences are SGHRS and YFSETQ. V lost 2 bases, J lost 5 bases, and 15 bases lay in between. The CDR3 sequence is 15 residues long. This chain's CDR3 is CASSLLQGSGDTQYF. As DNA, the CDR3 is TGCGCCAGCAGCTTATTGCAGGGGTCGGGAGATACGCAGTATTTT. The full variable domain, with the rest looked up from reference TRBV5-1 and TRBJ2-3, is KAGVTQTPRYLIKTRGQQVTLSCSPISGHRSVSWYQQTPGQGLQFLFEYFSETQRNKGNFPGRFSGRQFSNSRSEMNVSTLELGDSALYLCASSLLQGSGDTQYFGPGTRLTVL.

The gene calls are TRBV27 and TRBJ2-7; possibly TRBD1 for D (7 bases). Trimming took off 2 bases at V and 0 bases at J, with 17 bases between the two ends. This CDR3 has 17 residues. Germline V lookup: CDR1 MNHEY, CDR2 SMNVEV (reference sequence). Written as DNA, the CDR3 is TGTGCCAGCAGTTTACGGAGGGGGACAGAGAGCTCCTACGAGCAGTACTTC. It codes for CASSLRRGTESSYEQYF.

The rearrangement uses TRBV2 and TRBJ2-1; D gene ambiguous. CDR1 and CDR2 from the germline V gene are SNHLY and FYNNEI. The CDR3 loop spans 17 amino acids. Trimming stripped 0 bases from V and 7 bases from J, with 19 bases between. The CDR3 coding sequence is TGTGCCAGCAGTGAAGCCGTACTCTCCGTTACGAGTAATGAGCAGTTCTTC. The encoded protein is CASSEAVLSVTSNEQFF.

The chain has TRBV4-1 and TRBJ2-1; 11 bases align to TRBD2. The CDR3 length is 16 residues. Germline lookup yields CDR1 MGHRA and CDR2 YSYEKL. V lost 4 bases, J lost 3 bases, and 5 bases stayed unmatched. This CDR3 reads CASSPGLADFYNEQFF. The DNA for the CDR3 is TGCGCCAGCAGCCCGGGACTAGCGGACTTCTACAATGAGCAGTTCTTC.

Of note for this clone: The junction departs from germline at one end; a sequencing error may be responsible. This chain connects TRBV23-1 to TRBJ2-7; tentatively, D is TRBD1 (5 bases). TRBV23-1 is an open reading frame whose function is uncertain. This CDR3 is 13 amino acids long. This CDR3 is CASSHLVGLYRDF. The DNA for the CDR3 is TGCGCCAGCAGCCATCTCGTGGGGCTTTACCGGGACTTC.

This chain links TRBV18 with TRBJ2-7; TRBD2 aligns across 10 bases. The CDR3 sequence is 15 residues long. Germline V gene sequence: CDR1 KGHSH, CDR2 LQKENI. V dropped 2 bases and J dropped 3; count of bases not matched to a gene: 4. The CDR3 here is CASSPGAGGNYEQYF. The CDR3 DNA follows: TGTGCCAGCTCACCAGGAGCGGGAGGGAACTACGAGCAGTACTTC.

This clone was counted a single time. The rearrangement links TRBV7-2 to TRBJ2-7; D is undetermined. The CDR3 length is 15 residues. In germline, CDR1 is SGHTA, CDR2 FQGNSA. V lost 5 bases and J lost 0, with 14 bases in between. CDR3 region: CASSPGRVSSYEQYF. For the CDR3, the DNA is TGTGCCAGCAGCCCAGGACGGGTCAGCTCCTACGAGCAGTACTTC.

J is TRBJ2-2 and V is TRBV2; a weak D match, TRBD1 (5 bases). This CDR3 has 13 residues. Per the germline V gene, CDR1 is SNHLY and CDR2 is FYNNEI. Trimming removed 6 bases from V and 5 bases from J, with 10 bases in between. The CDR3 sequence: CASRRQRTGELFF. Written as DNA, the CDR3 is TGTGCCAGCAGACGACAGCGAACCGGGGAGCTGTTTTTT.

The gene calls are TRBV6-5 and TRBJ1-2, with D possibly matching TRBD1 (6 bases). Germline V gene lookup returns CDR1 MNHEY and CDR2 SVGAGI. The CDR3 consists of 14 residues. Trimming removed 5 bases from V and 1 base from J, with 11 bases in between. The DNA of the CDR3 is TGTGCCAGCAGTCGGACAGAGTTTAACTATGGCTACACCTTC. It yields the protein CASSRTEFNYGYTF.

V gene TRBV30 combines with J gene TRBJ1-1; 7 positions agree with TRBD1. The trim removed 5 bases at V and 6 bases at J, leaving 9 bases unmatched. Germline V gene sequence: CDR1 GTSNPN, CDR2 SVGIG (reference sequence). The CDR3 is made up of 13 amino acids. The CDR3 loop is CAWQGGRAAEAFF. The CDR3 coding sequence is TGTGCCTGGCAGGGGGGCAGGGCGGCTGAAGCTTTCTTT.

This clone was picked up one time. The chain carries TRBV4-3 and TRBJ1-4; maybe TRBD1 (5 bases). The CDR3 totals 16 residues. CDR1 is LGHNA, CDR2 YSLEER, per germline. V was clipped by 2 bases and J by 4 bases, with 14 bases between them. CDR3 coding DNA: TGCGCCAGCAGCCAAACTCCGGGGGGGTATAATGAAAAACTGTTTTTT. This codes for CASSQTPGGYNEKLFF.

This clone was found once. The gene calls are TRBV14 and TRBJ2-2, with D perhaps matching TRBD1 or TRBD2 (5 bases each). Trimming stripped 2 bases from V and 0 bases from J, with 10 bases between. The CDR3 sequence is 16 residues long. Germline-derived CDR1 and CDR2 are SGHDN and FVKESK. The CDR3 DNA sequence: TGTGCCAGCAGCCAACTCCGGGGCCCGAACACCGGGGAGCTGTTTTTT. Protein sequence: CASSQLRGPNTGELFF.